Here is one T cell receptor (beta chain) with its context. The sample is drawn from a study of T cell changes during pregnancy in multiple sclerosis. Trimming removed 10 bases at V and 7 bases at J, with 20 bases between. The germline gives CDR1 LNHDA, CDR2 SQIVND (reference sequence). CDR3 size: 14 residues. Generated by immunoSEQ multiplex PCR, the TCRdb table keeps only in-frame clones and is missing some. Of roughly 32,000 clones in the sample, 91% were seen once. The sequences come from CD8+ T cells from peripheral blood mononuclear cells, collected in the second trimester of pregnancy. The sequence derives from a female donor in good health, enrolled as a control in a pregnancy study. This chain links TRBV19 with TRBJ2-1; tentatively, D is TRBD2 (6 bases). The DNA for the CDR3 is TGTGCCACCTCACTGGGACTGCTCAATAATGAGCAGTTCTTC. Translation: CATSLGLLNNEQFF.